This T cell receptor beta chain was retrieved from a study of blood T cell repertoires in COVID-19. Turning to the study itself: Samples taken during acute and convalescent COVID-19 were collected in the United States, Italy and Spain.

The germline CDR1 and CDR2 sequences are MNHNS and SASEGT. V gave up 3 bases and J gave up 5 bases, with 10 bases separating them. CDR3 length: 13 amino acids. Data came from immunoSEQ multiplex PCR; TCRdb stores just in-frame clones and leaves some out. The top ten clones hold more than 1% of a sample with around 380,000 clones, approximately 80% of them seen once. The chain recombines TRBV6-1 with TRBJ1-1; D uncertain. The sample comprised peripheral blood. The source of this sequence is a human donor with acute or convalescent COVID-19. The donor label of this sample is uncertain. CDR3 region: CASSDGSWTEAFF. Written as DNA, the CDR3 is TGTGCCAGCAGTGACGGGTCTTGGACTGAAGCTTTCTTT.